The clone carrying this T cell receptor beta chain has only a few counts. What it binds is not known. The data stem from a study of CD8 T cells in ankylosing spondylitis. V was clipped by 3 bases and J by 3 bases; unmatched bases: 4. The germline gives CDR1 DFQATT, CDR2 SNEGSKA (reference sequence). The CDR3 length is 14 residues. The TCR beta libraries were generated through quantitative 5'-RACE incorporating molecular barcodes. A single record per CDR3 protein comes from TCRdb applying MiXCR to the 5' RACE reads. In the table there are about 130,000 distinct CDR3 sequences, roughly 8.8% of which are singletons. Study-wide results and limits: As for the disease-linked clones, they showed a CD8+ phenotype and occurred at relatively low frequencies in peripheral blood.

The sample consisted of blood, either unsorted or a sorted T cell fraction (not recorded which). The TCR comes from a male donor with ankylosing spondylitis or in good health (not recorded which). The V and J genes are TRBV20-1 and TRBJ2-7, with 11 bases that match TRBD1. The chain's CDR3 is CSARMGQGGYEQYF. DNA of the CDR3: TGCAGTGCTAGGATGGGACAGGGGGGCTACGAGCAGTACTTC.